Below are 19 T cell receptor beta chains sequenced from a single sample in a study of blood T cells in healthy people across ages. The authors ran a second PCR of 7 to 11 cycles using a sample-barcoded 5' primer and a J-beta primer mix. MiXCR, applied by TCRdb to the 5' RACE reads, yields one record per CDR3 protein. The sample lists 850,000 to 1,300,000 distinct CDR3 sequences, 45% seen once, with about 20% in the top ten. The sequenced material came from blood. These receptors originate from a woman aged 55-69 years in good health.

The rearrangement joins TRBV12-3 or TRBV12-4 to TRBJ2-7; D possibly corresponds to TRBD2 (5 bases). Trimming left V 4 bases short and J 2 bases short, with 15 bases between. This CDR3 contains 15 residues. CDR3 residues: CASSSGLLGTYEQYF. Written as DNA, the CDR3 is TGTGCCAGCAGTTCTGGACTCTTGGGCACCTACGAGCAGTACTTC.

The chain employs TRBV6-2 or TRBV6-3 and TRBJ1-4; possible D gene TRBD1, 6 bases. Trimming took off 0 bases at V and 6 bases at J, with 14 bases between the two ends. Germline loops: CDR1 MNHEY, CDR2 SVGEGT. The CDR3 length is 16 residues. For the CDR3, the DNA is TGTGCCAGCAGTTACTCCCACAGGGACGTGGATGAAAAACTGTTTTTT. As protein: CASSYSHRDVDEKLFF.

This clonotype was seen only a few times. CDR3 sequence reads: CASSPQRENSPLHF. CDR3 sequence (DNA): TGTGCCAGCAGCCCACAAAGGGAGAATTCACCCCTCCACTTT. V usage is TRBV7-2 and J usage is TRBJ1-6; D is undetermined. V lost 5 bases, J lost 7 bases, and 12 bases lay in between. Looked up from germline, CDR1 is SGHTA and CDR2 is FQGNSA. The CDR3 totals 14 residues.

The CDR3 coding sequence is TGTGCCAGCAGTTTAAGGGGAGTTGAGCAGTTCTTC. Its translation: CASSLRGVEQFF. The rearrangement links TRBV12-3 or TRBV12-4 to TRBJ2-1; D might be TRBD1 or TRBD2, each matching 5 bases. The V end was cut by 2 bases, the J end by 9 bases, with 8 bases between. CDR3 length: 12 amino acids.

This clonotype was detected a few times. This chain joins TRBV4-2 and TRBJ2-5; 11 bases are a match to TRBD2. From germline, CDR1 is LGHNA and CDR2 YNFKEQ. The CDR3 runs 16 residues. The J segment lost 3 bases and the V segment lost 1 base, leaving 4 bases of the junction unmatched. The CDR3 nucleotides read TGTGCCAGCAGCCAAGTGAAGGGACTAGCGGAAGAGACCCAGTACTTC. It is translated as CASSQVKGLAEETQYF.

This rearrangement joins TRBV20-1 to TRBJ2-3; no clear D. V shed 3 bases and J shed 2 bases, with 15 bases lying between them. This CDR3 region has 15 residues. CDR1 and CDR2 (germline): DFQATT, SNEGSKA (reference sequence). CDR3 nucleotides: TGCAGTGCTAGTTCGGCCCCCAAGGACACAGATACGCAGTATTTT. This translates into CSASSAPKDTDTQYF.

This clonotype was seen only a few times. The gene calls are TRBV27 and TRBJ2-5; TRBD2 aligns across 8 bases. Matching the DNA end better, TRBJ2-7 makes the J call doubtful. The CDR3 consists of 14 residues. Germline CDR1 reads MNHEY; CDR2 reads SMNVEV (reference sequence). CDR3 DNA sequence: TGTGCCAGCAGTCCCCAAGCGGGAGAATACGAGCAGTACTTC. It yields the protein CASSPQAGEYEQYF.

This clonotype has a handful of counts. This rearrangement joins TRBV24-1 to TRBJ2-5; 14 nucleotides align to TRBD2. The trim removed 3 bases at V and 1 base at J, leaving 15 bases unmatched. CDR3 length: 21 amino acids. Germline V gene lookup returns CDR1 KGHDR and CDR2 SFDVKD. In DNA form, the CDR3 reads TGTGCCACCAGTGATAGACGAGGACAGTTGACTAGCGGGAGGGGCCAAGAGACCCAGTACTTC. The encoded protein is CATSDRRGQLTSGRGQETQYF.

The J gene is TRBJ2-1, the V gene TRBV21-1; TRBD2 is taken as the D call from the table, unchecked against the DNA. The end of the DNA is better explained by TRBJ2-7, so the J call may be wrong. TRBV21-1 is tagged as a pseudogene. The CDR3 is 14 amino acids. The CDR3 here is CAISSGRHYNEQYF. The CDR3 DNA reads as TGTGCCATCTCTAGCGGGAGGCATTACAATGAGCAGTACTTC.

The chain employs TRBV27 and TRBJ1-2; 8 nucleotides line up with TRBD1. The J segment lost 4 bases and the V segment lost 5 bases, leaving 6 bases of the junction unmatched. CDR1 MNHEY and CDR2 SMNVEV come from the germline V gene (reference sequence). There are 14 residues in the CDR3. The CDR3 is CASSTAQGAYGYTF. DNA for the CDR3: TGTGCCAGCAGTACGGCTCAGGGGGCCTATGGCTACACCTTC.

The rearrangement uses TRBV9 and TRBJ2-4; possibly TRBD2 for D (5 bases). Between the trimmed V and J ends, which lost 0 bases and 6 bases, there was a span of 13 bases. Germline-derived CDR1 and CDR2 are SGDLS and YYNGEE. The CDR3 extends over 15 amino acids. The CDR3 sequence is CASSVEGERTNIQYF. Written as DNA, the CDR3 is TGTGCCAGCAGCGTAGAGGGAGAACGGACAAACATTCAGTACTTC. The whole variable domain, filled in from reference TRBV9 and TRBJ2-4, reads DSGVTQTPKHLITATGQRVTLRCSPRSGDLSVYWYQQSLDQGLQFLIQYYNGEERAKGNILERFSAQQFPDLHSELNLSSLELGDSALYFCASSVEGERTNIQYFGAGTRLSVL.

In this sample, this clonotype turned up many times. The chain recombines TRBV4-2 with TRBJ2-1; D remains unclear. Germline CDR1 and CDR2: LGHNA and YNFKEQ. The CDR3 has 15 residues. With 0 bases removed from V and 2 bases from J, the gap between germline ends came to 8 bases. This CDR3 is CASSQDPRTYNEQFF. CDR3 DNA: TGTGCCAGCAGCCAAGACCCCCGGACCTACAATGAGCAGTTCTTC.

The rearrangement links TRBV7-3 to TRBJ2-1; TRBD1 matches at 10 bases. This CDR3 has 16 amino acids. Per the germline V gene, CDR1 is SGHTA and CDR2 is FQGTGA. The V segment lost 4 bases and the J segment 7 bases; nucleotides outside the gene matches: 10. The CDR3 coding sequence is TGTGCCAGCAGCTCATTCGGTAGGACAGGGGGGAATGAGCAGTTCTTC. It translates to CASSSFGRTGGNEQFF.

The chain uses TRBV6-1 and TRBJ1-6; D call uncertain. Trimming cost V 7 bases and J 10 bases, with 8 bases left between them. Germline V gene lookup returns CDR1 MNHNS and CDR2 SASEGT. There are 11 residues in the CDR3. CDR3 DNA: TGTGCCAGCAATAGCGAGTCACCCCTCCACTTT. Translation: CASNSESPLHF.

V gene TRBV29-1 combines with J gene TRBJ2-5; TRBD1 aligns across 9 bases. The V and J ends lost 5 bases and 11 bases, in that order; junction bases with no gene match: 15. There are 14 residues in the CDR3. Germline V lookup: CDR1 SQVTM, CDR2 ANQGSEA. The CDR3 spells CSVYSDRGSYKQYF. CDR3 bases: TGCAGCGTTTACTCGGACAGGGGCAGCTACAAGCAGTACTTC.

The gene calls are TRBV5-4 and TRBJ2-1, with TRBD2 matching 9 bases. The V gene's germline CDR1 is SGHNT and CDR2 YYREEE (reference sequence). The CDR3 contains 15 residues. Trimming cost V 2 bases and J 6 bases; bases outside gene matches: 6. CDR3 loop: CASSFGSSGTNEQFF. The CDR3 DNA is TGTGCCAGCAGCTTTGGTTCTAGCGGGACCAATGAGCAGTTCTTC.

The rearrangement joins TRBV2 to TRBJ2-3; TRBD2 matches 8 bases. Germline V gene lookup returns CDR1 SNHLY and CDR2 FYNNEI. The CDR3 spans 16 residues. Germline trimming cut 6 bases from V and 4 bases from J; bases unmatched to any gene: 12. CDR3 amino acids: CASRAGGTAGPDTQYF. CDR3 in DNA: TGTGCCAGCAGGGCGGGGGGTACTGCGGGTCCAGATACGCAGTATTTT.

This clonotype was seen more than once but under ten times. The chain combines TRBV18 with TRBJ1-2; 12 bases are a match to TRBD1. CDR1 and CDR2 from the germline V gene are KGHSH and LQKENI. The V segment lost 2 bases and the J segment 3 bases; nucleotides outside the gene matches: 10. The CDR3 is made up of 18 amino acids. The DNA of the CDR3 is TGTGCCAGCTCACCAACCCCGGGACAGGGGGCAGGGGACTATGGCTACACCTTC. It translates to CASSPTPGQGAGDYGYTF.

V is TRBV27 and J is TRBJ2-7; D unclear. The germline V gene has CDR1 MNHEY and CDR2 SMNVEV (reference sequence). Trimming stripped 8 bases from V and 3 bases from J, with 8 bases between. The CDR3 totals 11 residues. CDR3 in DNA: TGTGCCAGCGTTTCTGGCTACGAGCAGTACTTC. Translation gives CASVSGYEQYF.